These 32 T cell receptor beta chains originate from one sample sequenced in a study of vaccination effects on CD4 cells after COVID-19. This table comes from immunoSEQ multiplex PCR, and its TCRdb copy is limited to in-frame clones, with some not included. Of roughly 25,000 clones listed, roughly 80% were seen once; the top ten hold under 9%. The antigens of these receptors remain unknown. After expansion with viral peptide pools in the ViraFEST assay, antigen-specific CD4+ T cells were sequenced. Subsequent to 10 days of culture, CD4+ T cells were isolated. Each person got two doses of an mRNA SARS-CoV-2 vaccine, BNT162b2 or mRNA-1273. The sample in question was CD4+ T cells from PBMCs cultured with SARS-CoV-2 spike peptides, obtained after COVID-19 vaccination. Receptors originate from a human donor who received a COVID-19 vaccine.

This clone occurred a few times. This rearrangement joins TRBV7-9 to TRBJ2-1; no clear D. The CDR3 is 11 residues long. Germline CDR1 is SEHNR and CDR2 is FQNEAQ (reference sequence). V dropped 5 bases and J dropped 6 bases, with 5 bases sitting between them. The CDR3 here is CASSKSNEQFF. DNA of the CDR3: TGTGCCAGCAGCAAGAGCAATGAGCAGTTCTTC.

The chain couples TRBV4-1 to TRBJ2-5; 7 bases match TRBD2. This CDR3 has 14 amino acids. V was pared by 1 base and J by 3 bases, with 2 bases of the junction left unmatched. The germline CDR1 and CDR2 sequences are MGHRA and YSYEKL. The CDR3 sequence: CASSQVGGEETQYF. Written as DNA, the CDR3 is TGCGCCAGCAGCCAAGTTGGGGGGGAAGAGACCCAGTACTTC.

The rearrangement uses TRBV19 and TRBJ1-5; the D gene is possibly TRBD1 (5 bases). V was cut by 9 bases and J by 3 bases, with 15 bases left in between. This CDR3 is 14 amino acids long. From germline, CDR1 is LNHDA and CDR2 SQIVND (reference sequence). The chain's CDR3 is CASRSRDPNQPQHF. DNA of the CDR3: TGTGCCAGCCGGTCCAGGGATCCCAATCAGCCCCAGCATTTT.

J is TRBJ1-1 and V is TRBV19; D gene uncertain. This CDR3 has 14 amino acids. Deletions cut 1 base from V and 4 bases from J, with 10 bases between. Germline V gene lookup returns CDR1 LNHDA and CDR2 SQIVND (reference sequence). DNA for the CDR3: TGTGCCAGTAGTATAGCCTGGGTCCGCACTGAAGCTTTCTTT. This translates into CASSIAWVRTEAFF.

The chain carries TRBV18 and TRBJ1-5, with D maybe TRBD1 (5 bases). The germline gives CDR1 KGHSH, CDR2 LQKENI. Trimming took 6 bases from V and 5 from J, leaving 17 bases between them. The CDR3 covers 15 residues. CDR3 protein: CASSPSLSRDQPQHF. The CDR3 nucleotides read TGTGCCAGCTCGCCCAGTTTGAGCAGGGATCAGCCCCAGCATTTT. Full variable domain (rest looked up from reference TRBV18 and TRBJ1-5): NAGVMQNPRHLVRRRGQEARLRCSPMKGHSHVYWYRQLPEEGLKFMVYLQKENIIDESGMPKERFSAEFPKEGPSILRIQQVVRGDSAAYFCASSPSLSRDQPQHFGDGTRLSIL.

V gene TRBV7-9 combines with J gene TRBJ1-1; 8 positions agree with TRBD1. Germline CDR1 reads SEHNR; CDR2 reads FQNEAQ (reference sequence). The CDR3 has 13 amino acids. Trimming took 6 bases from V and 6 from J; bases not matched to a gene: 6. CDR3 bases: TGTGCCAGCAGAGTCACAGGGGGACCTGAAGCTTTCTTT. Amino acid sequence: CASRVTGGPEAFF.

This clone has just a few counts. The V call is TRBV10-1, the J call TRBJ1-2; D gene uncertain. Trimming cost V 3 bases and J 3 bases, with 5 bases left between them. Germline V gene sequence: CDR1 WNHNN, CDR2 SYGVQD (reference sequence). The length of the CDR3 is 12 residues. CDR3: CASSDIHYGYTF. The CDR3 coding sequence is TGCGCCAGCAGTGACATCCACTATGGCTACACCTTC.

This sequence joins TRBV30 and TRBJ1-2; D perhaps matches TRBD1 (6 bases). The CDR3 spans 14 residues. V was trimmed by 0 bases and J by 3 bases, leaving 11 bases between them. CDR1 and CDR2 from the germline V gene are GTSNPN and SVGIG (reference sequence). CDR3 DNA: TGTGCCTGGAGTGTAGCCAGGGGTGACTATGGCTACACCTTC. Translating it yields CAWSVARGDYGYTF.

This clone has only one observation. The chain employs TRBV3-1 (or the pseudogene TRBV3-2) and TRBJ2-3; D is unresolved. This CDR3 contains 14 residues. Trimming removed 2 bases from V and 1 base from J, with 7 bases in between. In germline, CDR1 is LGHDT, CDR2 YNNKEL (reference sequence). The DNA of the CDR3 is TGTGCCAGCAGCCAATCCCGTGGCACAGATACGCAGTATTTT. Its protein product is CASSQSRGTDTQYF.

V usage is TRBV6-5 and J usage is TRBJ1-2; D unclear. Trimming cost V 6 bases and J 5 bases, with 7 bases left between them. Per germline, CDR1 MNHEY and CDR2 SVGAGI. This CDR3 region has 11 residues. The CDR3 coding sequence is TGTGCCAGCAGCCTACCATATGGCTACACCTTC. As protein: CASSLPYGYTF.

The genes are TRBV19 and TRBJ2-7; 9 positions match TRBD1. The CDR3 totals 16 residues. Looked up from germline, CDR1 is LNHDA and CDR2 is SQIVND (reference sequence). V lost 4 bases to trimming and J lost 1 base; unmatched junction nucleotides: 8. The CDR3 DNA reads TGTGCCAGTAGTACAGGATCCGGGACAGGGTCCTACGAGCAGTACTTC. It yields the protein CASSTGSGTGSYEQYF.

V and J are TRBV5-1 and TRBJ2-3, with 13 bases identical to TRBD2. The trim removed 1 base at V and 5 bases at J, leaving 1 base unmatched. The germline V gene encodes CDR1 SGHRS and CDR2 YFSETQ. The CDR3 consists of 15 residues. CDR3 DNA sequence: TGCGCCAGCAGCTTGACTAGCGGGGGGGGAGATACGCAGTATTTT. Protein: CASSLTSGGGDTQYF.

The chain combines TRBV11-3 with TRBJ2-3, with D perhaps matching TRBD1 (5 bases). The V gene lost 5 bases and the J gene lost 7 bases, with 10 bases spanning the gap. CDR1 SGHNT and CDR2 YENEEA come from the germline V gene. This CDR3 has 12 residues. CDR3 region: CASSVQGYTQYF. The DNA for the CDR3 is TGTGCCAGCAGCGTCCAGGGTTATACGCAGTATTTT.

V is TRBV18 and J is TRBJ2-5; D call uncertain. Between the trimmed V and J ends, which lost 2 bases and 5 bases, there was a span of 21 bases. The CDR3 has 17 amino acids. Per the germline V gene, CDR1 is KGHSH and CDR2 is LQKENI. The CDR3 nucleotides read TGTGCCAGCTCACCAAGACGATTGGTGGGGTCCGCCGAGACCCAGTACTTC. Its protein product is CASSPRRLVGSAETQYF.

The chain uses TRBV6-5 and TRBJ1-3; D is perhaps TRBD1 (5 bases). Deletions cut 0 bases from V and 4 bases from J, with 13 bases between. This CDR3 is built from 16 residues. CDR1 and CDR2 from the germline V gene are MNHEY and SVGAGI. The CDR3 coding sequence is TGTGCCAGCAGTTACTCTGGAGGGGTCTCCGGAAACACCATATATTTT. This gives the protein CASSYSGGVSGNTIYF.

The V and J genes are TRBV19 and TRBJ2-1, with D uncertain. Per germline, CDR1 LNHDA and CDR2 SQIVND (reference sequence). This CDR3 has 14 amino acids. Trimming took 3 bases from V and 14 from J, leaving 20 bases between them. The CDR3 nucleotides are TGTGCCAGTAGTATCATGCCTCAACTGGGTCCGGAGTTCTTC. Residues: CASSIMPQLGPEFF.

This clone was seen a few times. V gene TRBV3-1 (or the pseudogene TRBV3-2) combines with J gene TRBJ2-7, with 9 bases identical to TRBD1. CDR1 and CDR2 (germline): LGHDT, YNNKEL (reference sequence). This CDR3 has 14 amino acids. Trimming cost V 7 bases and J 4 bases; bases outside gene matches: 8. CDR3 in amino acids: CASTSNRGPYEQYF. The CDR3 DNA is TGTGCCAGCACCTCAAACAGGGGGCCATACGAGCAGTACTTC.

The chain has TRBV27 and TRBJ2-3; D call uncertain. Germline assignment: CDR1 MNHEY and CDR2 SMNVEV (reference sequence). V was clipped by 0 bases and J by 5 bases, with 6 bases between them. There are 13 residues in the CDR3. The CDR3 loop reads CASSLSWLDTQYF. In nucleotides, the CDR3 is TGTGCCAGCAGTTTATCATGGCTAGATACGCAGTATTTT.

The chain is built from TRBV7-2 and TRBJ2-1; TRBD2 matches 13 bases. The CDR3 totals 16 residues. V was pared by 5 bases and J by 8 bases, with 9 bases of the junction left unmatched. Germline CDR1 SGHTA, CDR2 FQGNSA. CDR3 sequence (DNA): TGTGCCAGCAGCGCCCGACTAGCGGGGGGTTCGGATGAGCAGTTCTTC. This translates into CASSARLAGGSDEQFF.

A word on this clone: A junction boundary mismatches the germline segment, possibly from a read error. The chain has TRBV7-9 and TRBJ1-2; D remains unclear. Germline V gene sequence: CDR1 SEHNR, CDR2 FQNEAQ (reference sequence). The CDR3 is made up of 11 amino acids. As DNA, the CDR3 is TGTGCCAGCAGCCCAGACATAGCCGGGTACTTC. Translated: CASSPDIAGYF.

V gene TRBV10-3 combines with J gene TRBJ2-1, with D maybe TRBD1 (6 bases). V lost 2 bases and J 8 bases, leaving 19 bases between the germline ends. Looked up from germline, CDR1 is ENHRY and CDR2 is SYGVKD. CDR3 size: 16 residues. This chain's CDR3 is CAISERGQGRRDEQFF. DNA of the CDR3: TGTGCCATCAGTGAGAGAGGGCAGGGGCGCCGGGATGAGCAGTTCTTC.

This sequence joins TRBV12-3 or TRBV12-4 and TRBJ2-7, with 7 positions matching TRBD2. This CDR3 has 12 residues. V shed 6 bases, J shed 4 bases, and the junction held 3 bases outside the gene matches. CDR3 in DNA: TGTGCCAGCAGCACTAGCGAGTACGAGCAGTACTTC. It specifies CASSTSEYEQYF.

The chain combines TRBV3-1 (or the pseudogene TRBV3-2) with TRBJ2-6, with D tentatively TRBD1 (5 bases). The germline gives CDR1 LGHDT, CDR2 YNNKEL (reference sequence). The CDR3 is 19 residues long. V was clipped by 0 bases and J by 1 base, with 16 bases between them. This CDR3 is CASSQDQGRVESGANVLTF. CDR3 in DNA: TGTGCCAGCAGCCAAGATCAAGGCAGGGTGGAGTCTGGGGCCAACGTCCTGACTTTC.

V gene TRBV27 combines with J gene TRBJ1-2; 9 positions match TRBD1. CDR3 length: 13 amino acids. Per the germline V gene, CDR1 is MNHEY and CDR2 is SMNVEV (reference sequence). Trimming took 6 bases from V and 7 from J; bases not matched to a gene: 6. CDR3 DNA sequence: TGTGCCAGCAGATCGACAGGGGGTGTTGGCTACACCTTC. It translates to CASRSTGGVGYTF.

The rearrangement links TRBV4-1 to TRBJ1-4; D remains unclear. From germline, CDR1 is MGHRA and CDR2 YSYEKL. The CDR3 has 15 residues. Trimming took off 4 bases at V and 0 bases at J, with 9 bases between the two ends. CDR3 DNA: TGCGCCAGCAGCCCGATGGGGACAACTAATGAAAAACTGTTTTTT. Translation: CASSPMGTTNEKLFF.

This clone is medium-sized by share. The J gene is TRBJ2-3, the V gene TRBV5-1, with 8 nucleotides matching TRBD2. The CDR3 consists of 15 residues. V shed 0 bases, J shed 8 bases, and the junction held 8 bases outside the gene matches. Germline lookup yields CDR1 SGHRS and CDR2 YFSETQ. This CDR3 is CASSLDRLAGSTQYF. DNA for the CDR3: TGCGCCAGCAGCTTGGATAGGTTAGCGGGAAGTACGCAGTATTTT.

By its share, this clone is medium-sized. The chain links TRBV20-1 to TRBJ2-3; 15 bases line up with TRBD2. The germline CDR1 and CDR2 sequences are DFQATT and SNEGSKA (reference sequence). The CDR3 sequence is 17 residues long. With 3 bases clipped from V and 3 bases from J, the junction kept 7 bases outside the gene matches. CDR3 DNA: TGCAGTGCTAGTTCCGGGACTAGCGGGGGGTTGACAGATACGCAGTATTTT. Residues: CSASSGTSGGLTDTQYF.

The chain has TRBV4-1 and TRBJ2-6; D remains ambiguous. This CDR3 is 14 amino acids long. The germline V gene has CDR1 MGHRA and CDR2 YSYEKL. Trimming cost V 4 bases and J 5 bases, with 9 bases left between them. CDR3 sequence (DNA): TGCGCCAGCAGCCCCGTCCGACGGGCCAACGTCCTGACTTTC. Protein sequence: CASSPVRRANVLTF.

The chain carries TRBV5-5 and TRBJ1-5; 7 bases match TRBD1. The trim removed 4 bases at V and 0 bases at J, leaving 13 bases unmatched. Germline CDR1 SGHKS, CDR2 YYEKEE (reference sequence). The CDR3 runs 18 residues. As DNA, the CDR3 is TGTGCCAGCAGCACCCGACAGGGAGCTTTTATTAGCAATCAGCCCCAGCATTTT. Its protein is CASSTRQGAFISNQPQHF.

Only a few counts were recorded for this clone. The chain is built from TRBV19 and TRBJ1-3, with 10 positions matching TRBD1. This CDR3 is built from 16 residues. V lost 5 bases, J lost 5 bases, and 9 bases stayed unmatched. Germline V gene sequence: CDR1 LNHDA, CDR2 SQIVND (reference sequence). The CDR3 sequence is CASSLRQGAFRNTIYF. In nucleotides, the CDR3 is TGTGCCAGTAGTCTAAGACAGGGGGCCTTTAGAAACACCATATATTTT.

The V and J genes are TRBV18 and TRBJ2-5; no clear D gene. Germline loops: CDR1 KGHSH, CDR2 LQKENI. The CDR3 consists of 14 residues. Trimming stripped 3 bases from V and 2 bases from J, with 10 bases between. The CDR3 DNA is TGTGCCAGCTCACCGAGGAATTCGCAAGAGACCCAGTACTTC. This encodes CASSPRNSQETQYF.

By its share, this clone is medium-sized. The V and J genes are TRBV5-1 and TRBJ2-5; the match to TRBD2 covers 13 bases. The ends lost 4 bases at V and 1 base at J; junction bases unmatched: 1. CDR3 length equals 15 residues. Germline CDR1 SGHRS, CDR2 YFSETQ. CDR3 loop: CASSTSGGVQETQYF. Here the CDR3 DNA reads TGCGCCAGCAGCACTAGCGGGGGGGTCCAAGAGACCCAGTACTTC.